These 3 T cell receptor beta chains were all obtained from the same sample, sequenced in a study of blood T cell repertoires in COVID-19. Profiling relied on immunoSEQ multiplex PCR, and the TCRdb table lists in-frame clones only, not all of them. The sample has about 140,000 clones; over 75% are singletons. The source material was peripheral blood. These receptors were taken from a human donor in a cohort sampled during active COVID-19.

J is TRBJ2-7 and V is TRBV6-5, with 12 bases identical to TRBD2. Germline V lookup: CDR1 MNHEY, CDR2 SVGAGI. The CDR3 is 14 residues long. Trimming removed 5 bases from V and 7 bases from J; junction bases left unmatched: 6. CDR3 nucleotides: TGTGCCAGCAGTCCTAGAGGACTAGCGGGGGAGCAGTACTTC. Amino acid sequence: CASSPRGLAGEQYF.

There are a few counts of this clone. The chain uses TRBV14 and TRBJ2-1; the D is unclear. Germline CDR1 and CDR2: SGHDN and FVKESK. Trimming cost V 2 bases and J 0 bases, with 5 bases left between them. The CDR3 length is 14 residues. The CDR3 is CASSQTSSYNEQFF. The CDR3 bases are TGTGCCAGCAGCCAAACCAGCTCCTACAATGAGCAGTTCTTC.

This chain joins TRBV9 and TRBJ2-1, with D perhaps TRBD2 (5 bases). With 4 bases removed from V and 5 bases from J, the gap between germline ends came to 19 bases. Germline V gives CDR1 SGDLS, CDR2 YYNGEE. The CDR3 consists of 16 residues. The CDR3 nucleotides are TGTGCCAGCAGCTCGAGGGCCCCCGGCAGCCACAATGAGCAGTTCTTC. As protein: CASSSRAPGSHNEQFF.